The 23 T cell receptor beta chains listed next were all sequenced from one sample in a study of T cells in Graves' hyperthyroidism and ophthalmopathy. Amplification of TCR beta CDR3 regions used RNA as the template. Using the HTBI primer set, a first-round RT-PCR was run on the TCR CDR3. TCRdb reprocessed the multiplex PCR reads with MiXCR, giving one entry per CDR3 protein. The data hold about 260,000 distinct CDR3 sequences, with over 15% observed a single time. Specimen: blood. The receptors originated from a young woman with Graves' ophthalmopathy.

This clonotype was observed many times. This chain links TRBV24-1 with TRBJ1-5, with a possible D match to TRBD1 (6 bases). The V and J ends lost 4 bases and 3 bases respectively, with 12 bases between them. This CDR3 is built from 15 residues. The germline gives CDR1 KGHDR, CDR2 SFDVKD. CDR3 DNA: TGTGCCACCAGTGAAGGAACAGGGAACAATCAGCCCCAGCATTTT. It translates to CATSEGTGNNQPQHF.

Ten or more counts support this clonotype. CDR3 loop: CAISESGGRVSQPQHF. In nucleotides, the CDR3 is TGTGCCATCAGTGAGTCTGGGGGCAGGGTGAGCCAGCCCCAGCATTTT. This chain joins TRBV10-3 and TRBJ1-5; a weak D match, TRBD1 (6 bases). The CDR3 runs 16 residues. Per germline, CDR1 ENHRY and CDR2 SYGVKD. Trimming removed 0 bases at V and 7 bases at J, with 16 bases between.

There are many counts of this clonotype. The chain employs TRBV7-9 and TRBJ1-2; 9 bases align to TRBD1. The V and J ends lost 1 base and 6 bases, in that order; junction bases with no gene match: 6. CDR3 length: 15 amino acids. Germline V gene data show CDR1 as SEHNR and CDR2 as FQNEAQ (reference sequence). The CDR3 is CASSLVPGQGNGYTF. CDR3 coding DNA: TGTGCCAGCAGCTTAGTCCCGGGACAGGGCAATGGCTACACCTTC.

This clonotype appeared many times. V is TRBV28 and J is TRBJ2-7; either TRBD1 or TRBD2 may fit D (6 bases each). V lost 6 bases and J 7 bases, leaving 13 bases between the germline ends. The germline CDR1 and CDR2 sequences are MDHEN and SYDVKM. This CDR3 has 12 residues. The CDR3 DNA sequence: TGTGCCAGCAGCTACACAGGGAGGGAGCAGTACTTC. Its protein product is CASSYTGREQYF.

Ten or more counts support this clonotype. The CDR3 sequence: CASRRQLSSYEQYF. CDR3 coding DNA: TGTGCCAGCAGAAGACAGTTATCGTCCTACGAGCAGTACTTC. The chain is built from TRBV2 and TRBJ2-7; D is possibly TRBD1 (5 bases). CDR1 and CDR2 from the germline V gene are SNHLY and FYNNEI. The germline V and J ends were trimmed by 6 bases and 1 base, with 13 bases remaining between them. The CDR3 totals 14 residues.

This clonotype was observed at least ten times. The chain has TRBV20-1 and TRBJ2-1; TRBD2 matches at 13 bases. V shed 7 bases, J shed 10 bases, and the junction held 4 bases outside the gene matches. The CDR3 consists of 12 residues. Germline CDR1 and CDR2: DFQATT and SNEGSKA (reference sequence). The CDR3 bases are TGCAGTGAACTAGCGGGAGGGAAGGAGCAGTTCTTC. This codes for CSELAGGKEQFF.

This clonotype was seen ten or more times. The gene calls are TRBV7-2 and TRBJ2-1; D is unclear. There are 15 residues in the CDR3. Germline CDR1 reads SGHTA; CDR2 reads FQGNSA. Trimming removed 5 bases from V and 2 bases from J, with 13 bases in between. The CDR3 protein is CASSPPGLPYNEQFF. In DNA form, the CDR3 reads TGTGCCAGCAGCCCCCCCGGTTTACCCTACAATGAGCAGTTCTTC.

The table lists this clonotype with many counts. The chain couples TRBV3-1 to TRBJ2-1, with D maybe TRBD2 (6 bases). The CDR3 is 13 amino acids. Between the trimmed V and J ends, which lost 7 bases and 3 bases, there was a span of 10 bases. Germline V gene data show CDR1 as LGHDT and CDR2 as YNNKEL (reference sequence). The CDR3 DNA follows: TGTGCCAGCACTTCCGGGGGCTACAATGAGCAGTTCTTC. Protein product: CASTSGGYNEQFF.

V usage is TRBV28 and J usage is TRBJ2-5; 14 nucleotides align to TRBD2. CDR1 is MDHEN, CDR2 SYDVKM, per germline. The CDR3 has 19 amino acids. With 7 bases clipped from V and 5 bases from J, the junction kept 18 bases outside the gene matches. The CDR3 DNA sequence: TGTGCCAGCAACCCAACGGTGAGGACTAGCGGGGGGCCGGAGGAGACCCAGTACTTC. This sequence encodes CASNPTVRTSGGPEETQYF.

This clonotype was recorded at least ten times. The genes are TRBV20-1 and TRBJ2-3, with 14 bases that match TRBD2. The CDR3 contains 16 residues. The V segment lost 4 bases and the J segment 4 bases; nucleotides outside the gene matches: 7. From germline, CDR1 is DFQATT and CDR2 SNEGSKA (reference sequence). The CDR3 region is CSAKGTSGSWADTQYF. The CDR3 DNA sequence: TGCAGTGCTAAGGGGACTAGCGGGAGCTGGGCAGATACGCAGTATTTT.

This clonotype was seen a few times. J is TRBJ2-1 and V is TRBV4-1; no clear D. V lost 4 bases and J 8 bases, leaving 6 bases between the germline ends. Germline CDR1 reads MGHRA; CDR2 reads YSYEKL. The CDR3 spans 11 residues. CDR3: CASSRHDEQFF. For the CDR3, the DNA is TGCGCCAGCAGCCGCCACGATGAGCAGTTCTTC.

This clonotype was observed at least ten times. The chain carries TRBV4-1 and TRBJ1-1; 8 nucleotides match TRBD1. Looked up from germline, CDR1 is MGHRA and CDR2 is YSYEKL. V trimming: 1 base; J trimming: 4 bases; junction bases outside the gene matches: 2. CDR3 length: 14 residues. CDR3 bases: TGCGCCAGCAGCCAAGTCGGACAGGGCACTGAAGCTTTCTTT. It is translated as CASSQVGQGTEAFF.

In its sample, this clonotype was seen many times. The genes are TRBV3-1 and TRBJ2-4; D possibly corresponds to TRBD2 (5 bases). This CDR3 has 15 amino acids. Per germline, CDR1 LGHDT and CDR2 YNNKEL (reference sequence). Between the trimmed V and J ends, which lost 1 base and 10 bases, there was a span of 17 bases. The CDR3 region has the DNA TGTGCCAGCAGCCAAGTCTCAGGAGGAAGGCCTATTCAGTACTTC. Amino acids: CASSQVSGGRPIQYF.

This chain links TRBV29-1 with TRBJ2-1; 16 bases fit TRBD2. Germline values: CDR1 SQVTM, CDR2 ANQGSEA. The CDR3 is made up of 18 amino acids. J gave up 8 bases and V 6 bases, and 16 bases lay outside the gene matches. The CDR3 loop reads CSVSYPGTSGGAIDEQFF. The CDR3, as DNA: TGCAGCGTCTCCTACCCCGGGACTAGCGGGGGGGCAATCGATGAGCAGTTCTTC.

This clonotype was picked up many times. The chain joins TRBV4-1 to TRBJ2-7, with D tentatively TRBD2 (5 bases). This CDR3 spans 17 amino acids. The germline V and J ends were trimmed by 1 base and 3 bases, with 19 bases remaining between them. Germline CDR1 MGHRA, CDR2 YSYEKL. As DNA, the CDR3 is TGCGCCAGCAGCCAAGCACAGTTGACGGGAACATACTACGAGCAGTACTTC. This translates into CASSQAQLTGTYYEQYF.

The table lists this clonotype with many counts. V is TRBV6-1 and J is TRBJ1-2; D may be TRBD1 (5 bases). Germline V gene lookup returns CDR1 MNHNS and CDR2 SASEGT. The CDR3 has 14 residues. Between the trimmed V and J ends, which lost 4 bases and 2 bases, there was a span of 11 bases. CDR3 in DNA: TGTGCCAGCAGTGGCCTAGGGGAAAACTATGGCTACACCTTC. This gives the protein CASSGLGENYGYTF.

J is TRBJ2-6 and V is TRBV4-2; perhaps TRBD1 as D (5 bases). Between the trimmed V and J ends, which lost 0 bases and 0 bases, there was a span of 9 bases. The CDR3 has 17 residues. Germline V CDR1 and CDR2: LGHNA, YNFKEQ. The CDR3 region has the DNA TGTGCCAGCAGCCAAGATGGGGCCATCTCTGGGGCCAACGTCCTGACTTTC. Translating it yields CASSQDGAISGANVLTF.

Concerning this clonotype itself: With a much larger clone just one base away, this may be a read error. The chain combines TRBV14 with TRBJ2-1; D remains unclear. Germline V lookup: CDR1 SGHDN, CDR2 FVKESK. The CDR3 consists of 16 residues. The CDR3 sequence is CAGSQVGWSSYNEQFF. CDR3 nucleotide sequence: TGTGCCGGCAGCCAAGTGGGGTGGAGCTCCTACAATGAGCAGTTCTTC.

This sequence joins TRBV5-5 and TRBJ2-1, with D tentatively TRBD1 (6 bases). CDR1 SGHKS and CDR2 YYEKEE come from the germline V gene (reference sequence). The CDR3 is 16 amino acids. Between the trimmed V and J ends, which lost 1 base and 4 bases, there was a span of 15 bases. CDR3 in amino acids: CASSLMAQGEYNEQFF. The DNA of the CDR3 is TGTGCCAGCAGCTTGATGGCACAGGGTGAGTACAATGAGCAGTTCTTC.

The chain links TRBV7-9 to TRBJ1-3; D gene uncertain. The V and J ends lost 3 bases and 2 bases respectively, with 11 bases between them. The germline V gene has CDR1 SEHNR and CDR2 FQNEAQ (reference sequence). This CDR3 is 15 amino acids long. CDR3 residues: CASSLTTRAGNTIYF. CDR3 DNA sequence: TGTGCCAGCAGCTTGACCACAAGGGCTGGAAACACCATATATTTT.

This clonotype was seen ten or more times. This chain uses TRBV29-1 with TRBJ2-1, with 7 bases aligning to TRBD1. The CDR3 sequence is 14 residues long. Germline V lookup: CDR1 SQVTM, CDR2 ANQGSEA. Trimming at V came to 4 bases and at J to 3 bases, leaving 6 bases not matched to a gene. As DNA, the CDR3 is TGCAGCGTTGGGGGGACAGTGAACTACAATGAGCAGTTCTTC. Protein sequence: CSVGGTVNYNEQFF.

This clonotype was recorded only once. The CDR3 loop reads CSVWDREAEAFF. Written as DNA, the CDR3 is TGCAGCGTTTGGGACAGGGAAGCTGAAGCTTTCTTT. V is TRBV29-1 and J is TRBJ1-1; 9 positions agree with TRBD1. The CDR3 contains 12 residues. V dropped 5 bases and J dropped 6; count of bases not matched to a gene: 4. Germline V lookup: CDR1 SQVTM, CDR2 ANQGSEA.

This clonotype was recorded a few times. The chain carries TRBV5-1 and TRBJ2-3; 8 nucleotides line up with TRBD1. Trimming removed 2 bases from V and 2 bases from J; junction bases left unmatched: 4. Per germline, CDR1 SGHRS and CDR2 YFSETQ. The CDR3 loop spans 15 amino acids. As DNA, the CDR3 is TGCGCCAGCAGCTTTGAGACAGGGGACACAGATACGCAGTATTTT. It yields the protein CASSFETGDTDTQYF.